The rows below give T cell receptor beta chains drawn from one sample of a study of OX40 agonist ivuxolimab in advanced cancers. Measured with immunoSEQ multiplex PCR; TCRdb has only the in-frame clones, and not every one. Here the sample spans approximately 62,000 clones, 70% to 90% being singletons. The sequencing used CD4+ or CD8+ T cells sorted from blood, collected in a trial of the OX40 agonist ivuxolimab. The origin of the receptors is an adult with an advanced solid tumor such as melanoma, head and neck, liver or kidney cancer. Each CDR3 is given with its conserved first and last residue. Fields, in order: D gene, clone size, J gene, V gene, CDR3 protein, CDR3 DNA. D genes are given only for firm matches. Size tells how often a clone was seen (once, few, many) or the class of an expanded clone, and some rows leave it out.

D: .
size: .
J: TRBJ2-6
V: TRBV10-3
CDR3: CAISVSACQSRANVLTF
DNA: TGTGCCATCAGTGTATCAGCCTGTCAAAGTCGGGCCAACGTCCTGACTTTC

D: .
size: .
J: TRBJ2-7
V: TRBV9
CDR3: CASSVGERPTYEQYF
DNA: TGTGCCAGCAGCGTAGGGGAGCGGCCCACCTACGAGCAGTACTTC

D: .
size: .
J: TRBJ2-5
V: TRBV2
CDR3: CASSGSPLYQETQYF
DNA: TGTGCCAGCAGTGGAAGCCCACTGTACCAAGAGACCCAGTACTTC

D: TRBD1
size: .
J: TRBJ2-1
V: TRBV9
CDR3: CASTGDRVNEQFF
DNA: TGTGCCAGCACTGGGGACAGGGTGAATGAGCAGTTCTTC

D: TRBD1
size: .
J: TRBJ2-2
V: TRBV27
CDR3: CASSPTRQGAGELFF
DNA: TGTGCCAGCAGTCCCACCCGACAGGGTGCGGGGGAGCTGTTTTTT

D: .
size: .
J: TRBJ1-2
V: TRBV19
CDR3: CASSLRTVNYGYTF
DNA: TGTGCCAGTAGTTTGCGGACAGTCAATTATGGCTACACCTTC

D: .
size: .
J: TRBJ2-1
V: TRBV28
CDR3: CASSLYRSSYNEQFF
DNA: TGTGCCAGCAGTTTATACAGGAGCTCCTACAATGAGCAGTTCTTC

D: .
size: .
J: TRBJ2-5
V: TRBV25-1
CDR3: CASSRGSETQYF
DNA: TGTGCCAGCTCCAGGGGATCTGAGACCCAGTACTTC

D: .
size: once
J: TRBJ2-1
V: TRBV5-1
CDR3: CASSLPGGLNNEQFF
DNA: TGCGCCAGCAGCTTGCCGGGGGGCCTCAATAATGAGCAGTTCTTC

D: .
size: .
J: TRBJ1-2
V: TRBV29-1
CDR3: CSVHRPEGYTF
DNA: TGCAGCGTTCACCGCCCGGAGGGCTACACCTTC

D: .
size: .
J: TRBJ2-7
V: TRBV30
CDR3: CAWTDSYEQYF
DNA: TGTGCCTGGACTGACTCCTACGAGCAGTACTTC

D: .
size: .
J: TRBJ2-1
V: TRBV7-8
CDR3: CASSLVLINEQFF
DNA: TGTGCCAGCAGCTTAGTACTCATCAATGAGCAGTTCTTC

D: .
size: .
J: TRBJ2-7
V: TRBV27
CDR3: CASSPIGDYEQYF
DNA: TGTGCCAGCAGCCCTATCGGAGACTACGAGCAGTACTTC

D: .
size: .
J: TRBJ1-4
V: TRBV5-8
CDR3: CASSLEVGAVEKLFF
DNA: TGTGCCAGCAGCTTGGAGGTCGGGGCAGTTGAAAAACTGTTTTTT

D: TRBD2
size: .
J: TRBJ2-2
V: TRBV5-1
CDR3: CASSPGLAGGTGELFF
DNA: TGCGCCAGCAGCCCTGGACTAGCGGGAGGAACCGGGGAGCTGTTTTTT

D: .
size: .
J: TRBJ2-2
V: TRBV11-2
CDR3: CASTSLNFGIDGELFF
DNA: TGTGCCAGCACCTCGCTTAATTTTGGGATTGACGGGGAGCTGTTTTTT

D: TRBD2
size: once
J: TRBJ2-7
V: TRBV27
CDR3: CASSLSLAGSYEQYF
DNA: TGTGCCAGCAGTTTATCCCTAGCGGGCTCCTACGAGCAGTACTTC

D: TRBD1
size: .
J: TRBJ1-2
V: TRBV28
CDR3: CASSLFLQGAQYGYTF
DNA: TGTGCCAGCAGTTTATTTCTACAGGGGGCTCAATATGGCTACACCTTC

D: .
size: .
J: TRBJ2-1
V: TRBV30
CDR3: CAWSITRSSYNEQFF
DNA: TGTGCCTGGAGCATAACGCGGAGCTCCTACAATGAGCAGTTCTTC

D: .
size: .
J: TRBJ1-2
V: TRBV13
CDR3: CASSLKVDGYTF
DNA: TGTGCCAGCAGCTTAAAGGTGGATGGCTACACCTTC

D: TRBD1
size: .
J: TRBJ2-7
V: TRBV19
CDR3: CASSFRQGGHEQYF
DNA: TGTGCCAGTAGTTTCCGACAGGGGGGGCACGAGCAGTACTTC

D: .
size: once
J: TRBJ2-7
V: TRBV4-1
CDR3: CASSQGIASSYEQYF
DNA: TGCGCCAGCAGCCAAGGCATAGCCAGCTCCTACGAGCAGTACTTC

D: .
size: .
J: TRBJ1-3
V: TRBV6-5
CDR3: CASRSEPGNTIYF
DNA: TGTGCCAGCAGGAGCGAGCCTGGAAACACCATATATTTT

D: .
size: few
J: TRBJ1-5
V: TRBV6-5
CDR3: CASSYRQGGQPQHF
DNA: TGTGCCAGCAGTTACCGGCAGGGAGGCCAGCCCCAGCATTTT

D: .
size: .
J: TRBJ2-1
V: TRBV2
CDR3: CASRAPWGASYNEQFF
DNA: TGTGCCAGCAGAGCCCCCTGGGGCGCTTCCTACAATGAGCAGTTCTTC

D: TRBD2
size: .
J: TRBJ2-7
V: TRBV2
CDR3: CASSLSGSWYEQYF
DNA: TGTGCCAGCAGTCTAAGCGGGAGCTGGTACGAGCAGTACTTC

D: .
size: .
J: TRBJ1-1
V: TRBV7-3
CDR3: CASSLTRQGRGTEAFF
DNA: TGTGCCAGCAGCTTAACCAGGCAGGGTCGGGGGACTGAAGCTTTCTTT

D: .
size: .
J: TRBJ2-1
V: TRBV4-3
CDR3: CASSPQGDGNNEQFF
DNA: TGCGCCAGCAGCCCTCAAGGGGACGGAAACAATGAGCAGTTCTTC

D: .
size: .
J: TRBJ1-1
V: TRBV7-2
CDR3: CASSFSWTANTEAFF
DNA: TGTGCCAGCAGCTTCAGTTGGACAGCTAACACTGAAGCTTTCTTT

D: TRBD1
size: .
J: TRBJ2-2
V: TRBV14
CDR3: CASSPLTGAGELFF
DNA: TGTGCCAGCAGCCCCTTGACAGGGGCCGGGGAGCTGTTTTTT

D: TRBD1
size: .
J: TRBJ1-1
V: TRBV28
CDR3: CASGWDSPNTEAFF
DNA: TGTGCCAGCGGCTGGGACAGCCCGAACACTGAAGCTTTCTTT

D: .
size: .
J: TRBJ2-7
V: TRBV18
CDR3: CASSPDRDVSSYEQYF
DNA: TGTGCCAGCTCACCCGACCGGGACGTTAGCTCCTACGAGCAGTACTTC

D: .
size: .
J: TRBJ1-5
V: TRBV28
CDR3: CASSSSSRENQPQHF
DNA: TGTGCCAGCAGTTCGTCTTCCAGGGAGAATCAGCCCCAGCATTTT

D: .
size: .
J: TRBJ2-7
V: TRBV30
CDR3: CAWRDTGGYEQYF
DNA: TGTGCCTGGCGGGACACTGGAGGCTACGAGCAGTACTTC

D: .
size: .
J: TRBJ1-2
V: TRBV5-6
CDR3: CASSLDFLESYGYTF
DNA: TGTGCCAGCAGCTTGGATTTCTTGGAGTCCTATGGCTACACCTTC

D: TRBD1
size: .
J: TRBJ2-1
V: TRBV27
CDR3: CASSLTGVDVQFF
DNA: TGTGCCAGCAGTTTGACAGGGGTGGACGTGCAGTTCTTC

D: TRBD1
size: once
J: TRBJ1-2
V: TRBV29-1
CDR3: CSVTGSGTAFWDGYTF
DNA: TGCAGCGTTACTGGTTCCGGGACAGCTTTTTGGGATGGCTACACCTTC

D: .
size: .
J: TRBJ1-2
V: TRBV4-3
CDR3: CASSQDNSPEVYGYTF
DNA: TGCGCCAGCAGCCAAGATAATAGCCCAGAGGTCTATGGCTACACCTTC

D: TRBD2
size: .
J: TRBJ2-3
V: TRBV27
CDR3: CASSPGTSGTRDTQYF
DNA: TGTGCCAGCAGTCCGGGGACTAGCGGGACACGAGATACGCAGTATTTT

D: .
size: .
J: TRBJ2-1
V: TRBV13
CDR3: CASSASGNRNEQFF
DNA: TGTGCCAGCAGCGCCTCGGGGAATCGAAATGAGCAGTTCTTC

D: TRBD1
size: .
J: TRBJ1-1
V: TRBV28
CDR3: CGVGRTQGAAFF
DNA: TGTGGGGTCGGACGGACCCAGGGGGCCGCTTTCTTT

D: .
size: .
J: TRBJ2-1
V: TRBV7-9
CDR3: CASSTHQGEQFF
DNA: TGTGCCAGCAGCACCCACCAGGGTGAGCAGTTCTTC

D: .
size: .
J: TRBJ1-6
V: TRBV7-2
CDR3: CASSPPKGRYNSPLHF
DNA: TGTGCCAGCAGCCCCCCCAAGGGACGTTACAATTCACCCCTCCACTTT

D: .
size: .
J: TRBJ2-2
V: TRBV7-8
CDR3: CASTEGVAGELFF
DNA: TGTGCCAGCACCGAAGGGGTCGCCGGGGAGCTGTTTTTT

D: .
size: .
J: TRBJ1-2
V: TRBV7-9
CDR3: CASTLGPGGYTF
DNA: TGTGCCAGCACCCTTGGGCCGGGAGGCTACACCTTC

D: TRBD1
size: .
J: TRBJ2-2
V: TRBV14
CDR3: CASSLDRGPLNTGELFF
DNA: TGTGCCAGCAGCCTCGACAGGGGGCCCTTGAACACCGGGGAGCTGTTTTTT

D: .
size: .
J: TRBJ2-2
V: TRBV4-1
CDR3: CASLDPGHGTGELFF
DNA: TGCGCCAGCCTGGACCCGGGACACGGCACCGGGGAGCTGTTTTTT

D: .
size: .
J: TRBJ1-3
V: TRBV4-1
CDR3: CASSQAGSGNTIYF
DNA: TGCGCCAGCAGCCAGGCAGGGAGTGGAAACACCATATATTTT

D: .
size: .
J: TRBJ1-1
V: TRBV7-3
CDR3: CASSLTITGTEAFF
DNA: TGTGCCAGCAGCCTAACCATTACGGGCACTGAAGCTTTCTTT

D: .
size: .
J: TRBJ2-6
V: TRBV7-2
CDR3: CASSHWSTGLHTNVLTF
DNA: TGTGCCAGCAGCCACTGGTCGACAGGCCTTCACACCAACGTCCTGACTTTC

D: .
size: medium-sized
J: TRBJ2-7
V: TRBV5-1
CDR3: CASSLAWGASYEQYF
DNA: TGCGCCAGCAGCTTGGCCTGGGGGGCCTCCTACGAGCAGTACTTC

D: .
size: .
J: TRBJ1-1
V: TRBV28
CDR3: CASSWAGSSEAFF
DNA: TGTGCCAGCAGTTGGGCCGGATCCTCTGAAGCTTTCTTT

D: TRBD2
size: .
J: TRBJ2-1
V: TRBV28
CDR3: CASSLERAGPTRLF
DNA: TGTGCCAGCAGTTTAGAACGAGCGGGACCGACGAGACTCTTC

D: .
size: .
J: TRBJ2-1
V: TRBV6-5
CDR3: CASTRGGAYNEQFF
DNA: TGTGCCAGCACGAGGGGGGGGGCGTACAATGAGCAGTTCTTC

D: .
size: .
J: TRBJ2-7
V: TRBV11-3
CDR3: CASSLGPGRNAYEQYF
DNA: TGTGCCAGCAGCTTGGGTCCGGGCAGGAACGCCTACGAGCAGTACTTC

D: .
size: .
J: TRBJ2-7
V: TRBV9
CDR3: CASSPRDNLREQYF
DNA: TGTGCCAGCAGCCCCCGGGACAACCTACGGGAGCAGTACTTC

D: .
size: once
J: TRBJ2-7
V: TRBV19
CDR3: CASSIEAGITYEQYF
DNA: TGTGCCAGTAGTATAGAGGCAGGAATTACCTACGAGCAGTACTTC

D: TRBD1
size: .
J: TRBJ2-2
V: TRBV6-5
CDR3: CASSSPGTGKGRELFF
DNA: TGTGCCAGCAGTTCCCCCGGGACAGGGAAGGGCAGGGAGCTGTTTTTT

D: .
size: .
J: TRBJ1-5
V: TRBV18
CDR3: CASSPGAYSNQPQHF
DNA: TGTGCCAGCTCACCAGGGGCGTATAGCAATCAGCCCCAGCATTTT